These T cell receptor beta chains were read from a single sample in a study of blood T cell repertoires in COVID-19. Clones were read by immunoSEQ multiplex PCR, and TCRdb kept only the in-frame ones, dropping some. The repertoire holds 50,000 to 70,000 clones, with 60% to 80% as singletons. Sequencing was done on a sample of peripheral blood. The receptors stem from a man aged 60 to 69 with acute or convalescent COVID-19. The CDR3 runs from the conserved cysteine through the conserved F or W.

V gene	J gene	CDR3 protein
TRBV12-3/TRBV12-4	TRBJ1-5	CASRLTGTQPQHF
TRBV2	TRBJ1-2	CASSDNRAQNYGYTF
TRBV18	TRBJ1-1	CASSPDRGSTEAFF
TRBV5-1	TRBJ2-5	CASSLGQGYQETQYF
TRBV28	TRBJ2-1	CASSFGILGHSYNEQFF
TRBV5-1	TRBJ2-2	CASSLSLTGELFF
TRBV28	TRBJ1-2	CASSLSPGWVGYTF
TRBV4-1	TRBJ1-2	CASSQDQAGNYGYTF
TRBV10-2	TRBJ1-1	CASSGVGDSEAFF
TRBV19	TRBJ1-1	CASRVRDIFTEAFF
TRBV7-3	TRBJ1-3	CASSLSLRRVPDLSRRGNTIYF
TRBV18	TRBJ2-1	CASSRSQGASYNEQFF
TRBV19	TRBJ1-1	CAIADRGGFGAFF
TRBV19	TRBJ2-2	CASSPYRGDTGELFF
TRBV27	TRBJ2-5	CASSLQGLAGGQETQYF
TRBV5-1	TRBJ1-1	CASSLEEGNTEAFF
TRBV6-1	TRBJ2-3	CASSEAGTPRPGNTQYF
TRBV5-1	TRBJ2-2	CASSLGILALVRSNTGELFF
TRBV7-9	TRBJ1-2	CASSGRVTLYGYTF
TRBV11-1	TRBJ1-1	CASRRTGLSPEAFF
TRBV9	TRBJ2-1	CASTRSAGQGALNEQFF
TRBV7-9	TRBJ2-1	CASSFRDRGFNEQFF
TRBV9	TRBJ2-3	CASSPRVGTGAPDTQYF